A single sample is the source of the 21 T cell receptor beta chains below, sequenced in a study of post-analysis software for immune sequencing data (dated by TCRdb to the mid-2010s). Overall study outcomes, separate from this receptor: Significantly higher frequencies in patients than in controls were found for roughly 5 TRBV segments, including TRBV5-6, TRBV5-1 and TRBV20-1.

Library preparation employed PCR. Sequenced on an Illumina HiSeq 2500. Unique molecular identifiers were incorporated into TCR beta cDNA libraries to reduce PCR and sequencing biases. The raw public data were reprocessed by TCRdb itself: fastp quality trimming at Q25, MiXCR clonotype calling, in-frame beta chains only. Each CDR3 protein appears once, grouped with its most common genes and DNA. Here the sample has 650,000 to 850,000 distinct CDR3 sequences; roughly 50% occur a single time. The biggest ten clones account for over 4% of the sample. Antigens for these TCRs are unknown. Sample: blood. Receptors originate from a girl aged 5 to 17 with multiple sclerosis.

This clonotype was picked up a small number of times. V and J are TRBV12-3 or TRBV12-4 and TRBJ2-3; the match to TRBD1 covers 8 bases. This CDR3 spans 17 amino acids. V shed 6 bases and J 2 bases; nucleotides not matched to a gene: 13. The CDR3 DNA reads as TGTGCCAGCAGCCAATCCTTACAGGGGGTGGCCACAGATACGCAGTATTTT. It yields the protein CASSQSLQGVATDTQYF.

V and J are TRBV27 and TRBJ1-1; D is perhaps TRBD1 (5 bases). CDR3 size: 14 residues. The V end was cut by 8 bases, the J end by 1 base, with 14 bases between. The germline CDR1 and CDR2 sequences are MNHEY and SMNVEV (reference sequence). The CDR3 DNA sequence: TGTGCCAGCGGACCAGGGTGGCAGAACACTGAAGCTTTCTTT. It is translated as CASGPGWQNTEAFF.

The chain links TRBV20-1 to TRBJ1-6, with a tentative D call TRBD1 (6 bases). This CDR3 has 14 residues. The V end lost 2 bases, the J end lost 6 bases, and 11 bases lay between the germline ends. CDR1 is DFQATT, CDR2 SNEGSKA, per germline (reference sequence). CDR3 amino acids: CSARPGGANSPLHF. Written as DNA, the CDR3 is TGCAGTGCTAGACCGGGGGGGGCTAATTCACCCCTCCACTTT.

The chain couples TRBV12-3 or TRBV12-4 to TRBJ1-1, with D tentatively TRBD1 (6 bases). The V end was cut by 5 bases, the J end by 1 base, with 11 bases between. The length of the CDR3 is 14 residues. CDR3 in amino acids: CASSGQRANTEAFF. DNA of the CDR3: TGTGCCAGCAGTGGACAGAGGGCGAACACTGAAGCTTTCTTT.

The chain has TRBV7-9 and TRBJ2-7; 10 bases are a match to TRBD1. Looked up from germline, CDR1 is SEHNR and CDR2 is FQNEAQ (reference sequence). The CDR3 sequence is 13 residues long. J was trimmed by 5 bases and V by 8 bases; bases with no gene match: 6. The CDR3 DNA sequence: TGTGCCAGCTCGGGGACAGGGGTCCACGAGCAGTACTTC. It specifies CASSGTGVHEQYF.

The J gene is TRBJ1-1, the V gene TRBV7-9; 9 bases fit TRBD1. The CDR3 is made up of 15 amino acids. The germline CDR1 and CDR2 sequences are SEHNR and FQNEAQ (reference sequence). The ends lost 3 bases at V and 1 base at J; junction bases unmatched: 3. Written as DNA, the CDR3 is TGTGCCAGCAGCTTTTCGGACAGGGGGAACACTGAAGCTTTCTTT. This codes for CASSFSDRGNTEAFF. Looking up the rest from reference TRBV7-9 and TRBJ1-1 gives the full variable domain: DTGVSQNPRHKITKRGQNVTFRCDPISEHNRLYWYRQTLGQGPEFLTYFQNEAQLEKSRLLSDRFSAERPKGSFSTLEIQRTEQGDSAMYLCASSFSDRGNTEAFFGQGTRLTVV.

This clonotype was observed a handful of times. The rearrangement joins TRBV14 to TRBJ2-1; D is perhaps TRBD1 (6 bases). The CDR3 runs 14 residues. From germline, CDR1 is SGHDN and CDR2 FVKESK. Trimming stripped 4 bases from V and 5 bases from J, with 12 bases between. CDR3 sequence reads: CASSRVGANNEQFF. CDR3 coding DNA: TGTGCCAGCAGCCGGGTGGGGGCGAACAATGAGCAGTTCTTC.

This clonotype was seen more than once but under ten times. The chain's CDR3 is CASSLGASGPTDTQYF. The CDR3 coding sequence is TGTGCCAGCAGCTTAGGGGCTAGCGGTCCCACAGATACGCAGTATTTT. V is TRBV7-3 and J is TRBJ2-3; the match to TRBD2 covers 7 bases. There are 16 residues in the CDR3. Losses at the gene ends were 2 bases for V and 2 bases for J; bases not matched to a gene: 7. Per the germline V gene, CDR1 is SGHTA and CDR2 is FQGTGA.

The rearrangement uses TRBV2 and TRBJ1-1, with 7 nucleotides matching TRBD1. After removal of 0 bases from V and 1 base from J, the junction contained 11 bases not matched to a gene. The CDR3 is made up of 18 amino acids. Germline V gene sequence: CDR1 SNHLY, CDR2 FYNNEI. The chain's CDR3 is CASSEAPPTGNPNTEAFF. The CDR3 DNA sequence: TGTGCCAGCAGTGAAGCGCCCCCGACAGGGAATCCGAACACTGAAGCTTTCTTT. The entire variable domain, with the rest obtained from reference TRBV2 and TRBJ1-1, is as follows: EPEVTQTPSHQVTQMGQEVILRCVPISNHLYFYWYRQILGQKVEFLVSFYNNEISEKSEIFDDQFSVERPDGSNFTLKIRSTKLEDSAMYFCASSEAPPTGNPNTEAFFGQGTRLTVV.

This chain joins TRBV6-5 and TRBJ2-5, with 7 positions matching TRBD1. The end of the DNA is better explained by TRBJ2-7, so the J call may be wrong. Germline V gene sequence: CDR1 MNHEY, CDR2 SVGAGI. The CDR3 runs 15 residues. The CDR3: CASSYRGYDTHEQYF. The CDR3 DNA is TGTGCCAGCAGCTACAGGGGCTATGACACCCACGAGCAGTACTTC.

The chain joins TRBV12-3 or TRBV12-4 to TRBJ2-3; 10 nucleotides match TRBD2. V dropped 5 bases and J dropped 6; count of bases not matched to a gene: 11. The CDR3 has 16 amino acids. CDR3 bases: TGTGCCAGCAGTCCTGGGTTAGCGGGAGGTCTTGATACGCAGTATTTT. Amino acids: CASSPGLAGGLDTQYF.

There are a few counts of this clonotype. The CDR3 here is CSVPSPDSYYEQYF. The CDR3 bases are TGCAGCGTGCCCTCTCCAGACAGTTACTACGAGCAGTACTTC. The V and J genes are TRBV29-1 and TRBJ2-7; D is possibly TRBD1 (5 bases). Germline V gene sequence: CDR1 SQVTM, CDR2 ANQGSEA. Trimming shortened V by 6 bases and J by 3 bases, and 18 bases separated the two germline ends. The CDR3 contains 14 residues.

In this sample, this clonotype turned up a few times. Written as DNA, the CDR3 is TGTGCCAGCAGTCCCTTCCCCCACTACGAGCAGTACTTC. This encodes CASSPFPHYEQYF. The chain is built from TRBV27 and TRBJ2-7; the D is unclear. The CDR3 is made up of 13 amino acids. V was shortened by 5 bases and J by 3 bases, with 11 bases between the two germline ends. Germline values: CDR1 MNHEY, CDR2 SMNVEV (reference sequence).

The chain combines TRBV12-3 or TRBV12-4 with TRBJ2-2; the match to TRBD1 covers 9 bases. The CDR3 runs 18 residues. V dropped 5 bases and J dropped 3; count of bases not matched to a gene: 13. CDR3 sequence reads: CASSPTTGGAGDTGELFF. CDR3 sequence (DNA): TGTGCCAGCAGTCCAACTACAGGGGGCGCCGGGGACACCGGGGAGCTGTTTTTT.

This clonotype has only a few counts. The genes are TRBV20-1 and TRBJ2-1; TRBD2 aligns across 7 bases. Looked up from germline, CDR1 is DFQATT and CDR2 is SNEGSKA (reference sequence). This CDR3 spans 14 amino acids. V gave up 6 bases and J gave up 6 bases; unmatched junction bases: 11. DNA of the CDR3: TGCAGTGCCACGGGGGGTTCGGAATTCAATGAGCAGTTCTTC. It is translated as CSATGGSEFNEQFF.

For the CDR3, the DNA is TGCGCCAGCAGCCTAGTGGGAATGAATGGGGCAGGAGACTCCTACGAGCAGTACTTC. Translated, it gives CASSLVGMNGAGDSYEQYF. The V and J genes are TRBV5-1 and TRBJ2-7, with TRBD1 as a possible D gene (5 bases). Germline V gene data show CDR1 as SGHRS and CDR2 as YFSETQ. V was cut by 4 bases and J by 0 bases, with 26 bases left in between. CDR3 length: 19 amino acids.

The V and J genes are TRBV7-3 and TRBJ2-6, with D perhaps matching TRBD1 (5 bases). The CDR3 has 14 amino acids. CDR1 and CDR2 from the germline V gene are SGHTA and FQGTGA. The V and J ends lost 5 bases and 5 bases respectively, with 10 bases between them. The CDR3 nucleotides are TGTGCCAGCAGCCCTTCGGACAGGGCCAACGTCCTGACTTTC. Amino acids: CASSPSDRANVLTF.

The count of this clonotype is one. CDR3 in DNA: TGCGCCAGCAGCCCTAGACCATACCAAGAGACCCAGTACTTC. Amino acids: CASSPRPYQETQYF. The chain couples TRBV5-1 to TRBJ2-5, with D uncertain. V gave up 4 bases and J gave up 0 bases, with 10 bases separating them. The germline V gene has CDR1 SGHRS and CDR2 YFSETQ. This CDR3 has 14 amino acids.

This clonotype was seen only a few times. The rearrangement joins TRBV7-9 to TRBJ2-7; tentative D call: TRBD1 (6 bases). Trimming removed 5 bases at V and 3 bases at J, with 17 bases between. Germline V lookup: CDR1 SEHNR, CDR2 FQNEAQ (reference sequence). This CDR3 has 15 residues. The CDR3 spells CASSTKTGSLYEQYF. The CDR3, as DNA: TGTGCCAGCAGCACAAAGACAGGTTCTCTCTACGAGCAGTACTTC.

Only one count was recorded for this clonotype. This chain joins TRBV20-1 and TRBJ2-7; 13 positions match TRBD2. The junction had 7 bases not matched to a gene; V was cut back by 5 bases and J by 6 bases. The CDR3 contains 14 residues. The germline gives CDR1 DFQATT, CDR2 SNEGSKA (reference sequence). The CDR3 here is CSAPRTSGSGEQYF. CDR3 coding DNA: TGCAGTGCTCCCCGGACTAGCGGGAGTGGCGAGCAGTACTTC.

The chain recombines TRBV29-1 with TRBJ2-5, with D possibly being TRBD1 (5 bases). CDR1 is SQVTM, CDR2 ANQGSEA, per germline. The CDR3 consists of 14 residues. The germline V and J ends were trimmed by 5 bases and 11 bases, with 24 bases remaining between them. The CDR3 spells CSVRVRGREEGQYF. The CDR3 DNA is TGCAGCGTTCGGGTACGCGGCAGGGAAGAAGGGCAGTACTTC.